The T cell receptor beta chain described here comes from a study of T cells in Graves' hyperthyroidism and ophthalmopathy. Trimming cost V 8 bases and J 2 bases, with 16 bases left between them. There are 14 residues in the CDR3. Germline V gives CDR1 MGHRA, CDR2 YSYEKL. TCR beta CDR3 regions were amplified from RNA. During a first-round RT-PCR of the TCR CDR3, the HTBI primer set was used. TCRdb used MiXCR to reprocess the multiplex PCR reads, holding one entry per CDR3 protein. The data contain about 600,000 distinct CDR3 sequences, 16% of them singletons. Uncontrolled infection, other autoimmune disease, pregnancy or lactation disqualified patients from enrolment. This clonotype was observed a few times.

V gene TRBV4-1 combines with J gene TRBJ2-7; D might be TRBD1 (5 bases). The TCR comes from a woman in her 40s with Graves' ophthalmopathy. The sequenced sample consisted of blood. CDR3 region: CASSERQGAYEQYF. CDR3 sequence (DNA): TGCGCCAGCTCTGAGAGGCAGGGTGCCTACGAGCAGTACTTC.